This TCR beta chain came from a study of shared clonotypes between healthy human individuals. Turning to the study itself: Every donor yielded three CD4 naive, three CD4 memory, two CD8 naive and one CD8 memory plate. Study-wide points: Donor scarcity curtailed the genetic and exposure-history diversity represented herein.

This CDR3 region has 16 residues. V was pared by 2 bases and J by 2 bases, with 13 bases between. Germline V lookup: CDR1 MDHEN, CDR2 SYDVKM. As regards this clone: Its specificity is unknown.

In the authors' methods: Junction-only immunoSEQ sequences carried no quality scores, so filtering differed. The assay was immunoSEQ multiplex PCR, and TCRdb's table has in-frame clones only and misses some. For V, J and clone size, that table is used; D and trimming come from the DNA. The profile shows roughly 1,500,000 clones, approximately 98.5% of them singletons. The sequencing sample was made of naive CD4+ T cells sorted from blood. Described subset: CD45RA+ positively selected. The TCR originated in a man aged 30 to 39 in good health. V and J are TRBV28 and TRBJ1-5; no firm D call. CDR3 coding DNA: TGTGCCAGCAGTTTAGGAGGGTTAAGCGGCAATCAGCCCCAGCATTTT. This encodes CASSLGGLSGNQPQHF. Complete variable domain (other parts from reference TRBV28 and TRBJ1-5): DVKVTQSSRYLVKRTGEKVFLECVQDMDHENMFWYRQDPGLGLRLIYFSYDVKMKEKGDIPEGYSVSREKKERFSLILESASTNQTSMYLCASSLGGLSGNQPQHFGDGTRLSIL.